Below are 27 T cell receptor beta chains sequenced from a single sample in a study of blood T cells in healthy people across ages. The second PCR ran 7 to 11 cycles with a sample-barcoded 5' primer and J-beta primers. TCRdb processed the 5' RACE reads anew with MiXCR; each CDR3 protein has one entry. Counted here are about 810,000 distinct CDR3 sequences, roughly 35% occurring once; the ten biggest clones make up about an eighth. Sample: blood. These receptor sequences come from a man in his late teens or twenties in good health.

The chain has TRBV4-3 and TRBJ2-5; D is ambiguous. The CDR3 contains 17 residues. Germline V gene sequence: CDR1 LGHNA, CDR2 YSLEER. Trimming removed 0 bases from V and 5 bases from J, with 19 bases in between. Here the CDR3 reads CASSQEIMSPSGETQYF. The CDR3 DNA follows: TGCGCCAGCAGCCAAGAAATCATGAGCCCATCTGGGGAGACCCAGTACTTC.

The chain uses TRBV5-1 and TRBJ2-3, with D tentatively TRBD1 (5 bases). The germline V and J ends were trimmed by 4 bases and 2 bases, with 11 bases remaining between them. The CDR3 is 14 amino acids. The germline V gene has CDR1 SGHRS and CDR2 YFSETQ. In nucleotides, the CDR3 is TGCGCCAGCAGCGCTGACAGTCTCACAGATACGCAGTATTTT. It is translated as CASSADSLTDTQYF.

The V and J genes are TRBV20-1 and TRBJ2-3; no definite D call. Trimming shortened V by 4 bases and J by 2 bases, and 16 bases separated the two germline ends. Germline lookup yields CDR1 DFQATT and CDR2 SNEGSKA (reference sequence). CDR3 length: 15 amino acids. Here the CDR3 reads CSAIGSGTFTDTQYF. For the CDR3, the DNA is TGCAGTGCTATAGGTAGTGGAACCTTCACAGATACGCAGTATTTT.

V gene TRBV10-3 combines with J gene TRBJ2-7; D call uncertain. Between the trimmed V and J ends, which lost 7 bases and 2 bases, there was a span of 18 bases. The CDR3 contains 15 residues. The germline gives CDR1 ENHRY, CDR2 SYGVKD. The CDR3 bases are TGTGCCATCACTTTAGTTAAGGGCGGACCCTACGAGCAGTACTTC. Its translation: CAITLVKGGPYEQYF.

This clonotype was found a few times. This rearrangement joins TRBV7-2 to TRBJ2-3; 7 nucleotides agree with TRBD2. The CDR3 length is 15 residues. Per germline, CDR1 SGHTA and CDR2 FQGNSA. V was pared by 4 bases and J by 8 bases, with 12 bases of the junction left unmatched. Written as DNA, the CDR3 is TGTGCCAGCAGCTCCAGGACTAGAGGGGATGGTACGCAGTATTTT. Translated, it gives CASSSRTRGDGTQYF.

This clonotype rates as large. The V gene is TRBV7-9, the J gene TRBJ2-7; possibly TRBD2 for D (6 bases). Trimming cost V 5 bases and J 3 bases, with 17 bases left between them. The length of the CDR3 is 15 residues. Germline V gene lookup returns CDR1 SEHNR and CDR2 FQNEAQ (reference sequence). The CDR3 loop reads CASSTRDWGDYEQYF. The CDR3 nucleotides read TGTGCCAGCAGCACTCGGGACTGGGGGGACTACGAGCAGTACTTC.

This chain connects TRBV10-3 to TRBJ1-2, with 7 bases identical to TRBD1. Germline V CDR1 and CDR2: ENHRY, SYGVKD. Trimming removed 3 bases from V and 7 bases from J; junction bases left unmatched: 5. CDR3 length equals 13 residues. The CDR3 sequence is CAISEGGVRGYTF. In DNA form, the CDR3 reads TGTGCCATCAGTGAAGGGGGCGTACGTGGCTACACCTTC.

This clonotype was recorded many times. The rearrangement joins TRBV7-9 to TRBJ2-7, with TRBD1 matching 7 bases. The CDR3 loop spans 13 amino acids. Trimming at V came to 5 bases and at J to 4 bases, leaving 5 bases not matched to a gene. Germline values: CDR1 SEHNR, CDR2 FQNEAQ (reference sequence). The CDR3: CASSRQGRYEQYF. The CDR3 DNA sequence: TGTGCCAGCAGCCGACAGGGAAGGTACGAGCAGTACTTC.

The CDR3 here is CASSVGGGSDTQYF. As DNA, the CDR3 is TGTGCCAGCAGTGTTGGGGGGGGTTCGGATACGCAGTATTTT. The chain is built from TRBV6-1 and TRBJ2-3; 7 bases fit TRBD2. With V trimmed by 4 bases and J by 6 bases, 7 bases remained unmatched. The CDR3 consists of 14 residues. CDR1 MNHNS and CDR2 SASEGT come from the germline V gene.

This chain's CDR3 is CAISEEDGNSPLHF. CDR3 nucleotide sequence: TGTGCCATCAGTGAGGAGGATGGTAATTCACCCCTCCACTTT. This chain connects TRBV10-3 to TRBJ1-6; D is undetermined. Germline CDR1 is ENHRY and CDR2 is SYGVKD. V lost 2 bases and J 6 bases, leaving 8 bases between the germline ends. This CDR3 has 14 amino acids.

This clonotype was seen ten or more times. J is TRBJ1-2 and V is TRBV12-3 or TRBV12-4, with D uncertain. The V gene lost 6 bases and the J gene lost 3 bases, with 5 bases spanning the gap. The CDR3 is made up of 11 amino acids. CDR3 residues: CASRKDYGYTF. CDR3 DNA: TGTGCCAGCAGGAAGGACTATGGCTACACCTTC.

The rearrangement links TRBV7-3 to TRBJ1-2; D is unresolved. The CDR3 has 13 residues. The germline gives CDR1 SGHTA, CDR2 FQGTGA. V shed 2 bases and J shed 4 bases, with 8 bases lying between them. CDR3 DNA sequence: TGTGCCAGCAGCTTATTTCCGGGCTATGGCTACACCTTC. It yields the protein CASSLFPGYGYTF.

This clonotype has a handful of counts. The chain uses TRBV10-3 and TRBJ2-5; TRBD1 matches at 7 bases. V was pared by 4 bases and J by 5 bases, with 4 bases of the junction left unmatched. The germline V gene has CDR1 ENHRY and CDR2 SYGVKD. The CDR3 contains 13 residues. CDR3 nucleotides: TGTGCCATCAGTGTCACCAGGGGGGAGACCCAGTACTTC. Encoded protein: CAISVTRGETQYF.

This clonotype appeared a single time. V and J are TRBV12-3 or TRBV12-4 and TRBJ1-1; 7 positions match TRBD1. The CDR3 runs to 13 residues. J was trimmed by 1 base and V by 8 bases; bases with no gene match: 4. The CDR3 sequence: CASLTGANTEAFF. CDR3 DNA sequence: TGTGCCAGCTTAACAGGGGCGAACACTGAAGCTTTCTTT.

The table lists this clonotype with a few counts. V and J are TRBV9 and TRBJ2-3; the match to TRBD2 covers 11 bases. The germline V gene encodes CDR1 SGDLS and CDR2 YYNGEE. The CDR3 sequence is 16 residues long. J was trimmed by 5 bases and V by 3 bases; bases with no gene match: 8. In nucleotides, the CDR3 is TGTGCCAGCAGCGAGAAGACTAGCGGGGTGAGAGATACGCAGTATTTT. Its translation is CASSEKTSGVRDTQYF.

In this sample, this clonotype turned up a few times. V gene TRBV6-2 or TRBV6-3 combines with J gene TRBJ1-2; D might be TRBD1 (6 bases). The CDR3 extends over 14 amino acids. The V end lost 7 bases, the J end lost 2 bases, and 14 bases lay between the germline ends. The germline CDR1 and CDR2 sequences are MNHEY and SVGEGT. The CDR3 spells CASNAGDGNYGYTF. The DNA for the CDR3 is TGTGCCAGCAATGCAGGGGACGGGAACTATGGCTACACCTTC.

This clonotype has more than one count but fewer than ten. The chain recombines TRBV6-5 with TRBJ2-2, with D maybe TRBD1 (5 bases). The germline gives CDR1 MNHEY, CDR2 SVGAGI. The CDR3 runs to 16 residues. V was clipped by 2 bases and J by 6 bases, with 16 bases between them. The DNA for the CDR3 is TGTGCCAGCAGTTACGAGGACATAGGTTTACCCGGGGAGCTGTTTTTT. Residues: CASSYEDIGLPGELFF.

V is TRBV29-1 and J is TRBJ2-1; 9 positions match TRBD1. Germline CDR1 reads SQVTM; CDR2 reads ANQGSEA. This CDR3 spans 13 amino acids. The J segment lost 5 bases and the V segment lost 6 bases, leaving 5 bases of the junction unmatched. CDR3 coding DNA: TGCAGCGTCAGACAGGGGGGGGACAATGAGCAGTTCTTC. It specifies CSVRQGGDNEQFF.

The chain has TRBV27 and TRBJ1-1; the match to TRBD1 covers 8 bases. The trim removed 5 bases at V and 10 bases at J, leaving 15 bases unmatched. The germline V gene has CDR1 MNHEY and CDR2 SMNVEV (reference sequence). This CDR3 is built from 15 residues. DNA for the CDR3: TGTGCCAGCAGTCCCCCGACAGGGGACGCGGTGGGAGCTTTCTTT. As protein: CASSPPTGDAVGAFF.

V and J are TRBV11-2 and TRBJ2-7; possibly TRBD1 or TRBD2 for D (5 bases each). The CDR3 contains 14 residues. CDR1 SGHAT and CDR2 FQNNGV come from the germline V gene. V lost 1 base and J 4 bases, leaving 11 bases between the germline ends. The CDR3 DNA follows: TGTGCCAGCAGCTTAGTGGGGGTTGGGTACGAGCAGTACTTC. Protein: CASSLVGVGYEQYF.

This sequence joins TRBV5-1 and TRBJ2-5, with 7 positions matching TRBD1. V was clipped by 2 bases and J by 3 bases; unmatched bases: 7. Germline CDR1 is SGHRS and CDR2 is YFSETQ. CDR3 length equals 15 residues. In DNA form, the CDR3 reads TGCGCCAGCAGCTTAATGGGACAGAGGAAAGAGACCCAGTACTTC. It encodes CASSLMGQRKETQYF.

The rearrangement joins TRBV6-5 to TRBJ2-1, with 8 bases that match TRBD1. From germline, CDR1 is MNHEY and CDR2 SVGAGI. V lost 2 bases to trimming and J lost 13 bases; unmatched junction nucleotides: 13. This CDR3 is 15 amino acids long. Here the CDR3 reads CASSYEAGGLETQFF. The CDR3, as DNA: TGTGCCAGCAGTTACGAGGCAGGGGGCCTAGAGACCCAGTTCTTC.

This clonotype came up a few times. The chain couples TRBV29-1 to TRBJ2-7; D call uncertain. TRBJ2-5 matches the DNA end more closely, so the J call is doubtful. The CDR3 is 12 amino acids. The V gene's germline CDR1 is SQVTM and CDR2 ANQGSEA. The CDR3 loop reads CSVELVPGTQYF. CDR3 DNA: TGCAGCGTTGAACTGGTACCGGGGACCCAGTACTTC.

J is TRBJ2-1 and V is TRBV20-1; 8 bases match TRBD1. The V gene's germline CDR1 is DFQATT and CDR2 SNEGSKA (reference sequence). Trimming at V came to 5 bases and at J to 0 bases, leaving 6 bases not matched to a gene. This CDR3 contains 15 residues. CDR3 amino acids: CSADRGGSSYNEQFF. In DNA, the CDR3 is TGCAGTGCTGACAGGGGTGGGAGCTCCTACAATGAGCAGTTCTTC.

This clonotype has only a few counts. The rearrangement joins TRBV10-3 to TRBJ2-3; D unclear. Germline values: CDR1 ENHRY, CDR2 SYGVKD. CDR3 length: 13 residues. V shed 6 bases and J shed 2 bases, with 9 bases lying between them. The CDR3 coding sequence is TGTGCCATCAGCCTGATTCCCACAGATACGCAGTATTTT. This translates into CAISLIPTDTQYF.

Comments on this clonotype: A read error may be the cause here, since a much bigger clone is one base away. V and J are TRBV5-5 and TRBJ2-7; no clear D gene. CDR1 and CDR2 (germline): SGHKS, YYEKEE (reference sequence). V gave up 7 bases and J gave up 7 bases, with 21 bases separating them. The CDR3 covers 14 residues. CDR3 nucleotide sequence: TGTGCCAGCCCAGACCGCGGATGGAACAATGAGCAGTACTTC. Protein product: CASPDRGWNNEQYF.

The chain joins TRBV10-2 to TRBJ2-7, with 7 bases matching TRBD1. CDR3 size: 11 residues. The V gene end was trimmed by 8 bases and the J gene end by 6 bases; junction bases not matched to a gene: 4. Germline V gene data show CDR1 as WSHSY and CDR2 as SAAADI. CDR3 sequence: CASETGREQYF. Written as DNA, the CDR3 is TGCGCCAGCGAGACAGGGCGCGAGCAGTACTTC.